This T cell receptor beta chain was documented in a study of monozygotic twins with inflammatory bowel disease. Germline V CDR1 and CDR2: KGHSH, LQKENI. CDR3 length equals 14 residues. Every TCR library consumed about 3.5 ug of total RNA. TCRdb re-called the 5' RACE reads; one entry per CDR3 protein, DNA not given. This table lists about 210,000 distinct CDR3 sequences. Sequenced: blood. This TCR was sampled from a human donor with ulcerative colitis or Crohn's disease, or a healthy co-twin of an affected twin (not recorded which). This rearrangement joins TRBV18 to TRBJ2-2. The CDR3 region is CASSPGLNTGELFF.